One and the same sample provided the 32 T cell receptor beta chains below, sequenced in a study of T cells in Graves' hyperthyroidism and ophthalmopathy. Template material for amplifying TCR beta CDR3 regions consisted of RNA transcripts. HTBI primers were used for first-round RT-PCR of the TCR CDR3. TCRdb fed the multiplex PCR reads into MiXCR, producing one record per CDR3 protein. The sample records about 55,000 distinct CDR3 sequences, 53% being singletons. Specimen: blood. These receptors all stem from a woman aged 55-70 years with Graves' ophthalmopathy.

In the case of this clonotype: One junction end disagrees with the germline gene, perhaps due to a read error. V and J are TRBV5-4 and TRBJ2-5, with a tentative D call TRBD2 (6 bases). This CDR3 contains 15 residues. Germline CDR1 SGHNT, CDR2 YYREEE (reference sequence). In DNA, the CDR3 is TGTGCCAGCAGCTTAGGAACGGGACTTCAAGAGACCCGGTGCTTC. It codes for CASSLGTGLQETRCF.

The chain links TRBV5-4 to TRBJ1-2, with 8 bases matching TRBD1. This CDR3 contains 15 residues. V shed 4 bases, J shed 13 bases, and the junction held 18 bases outside the gene matches. CDR1 is SGHNT and CDR2 is YYREEE in the germline V gene (reference sequence). The CDR3 region has the DNA TGTGCCAGCAGCAGACAGGGGAGGGAGACATATGGCCGCACCTTC. Amino acid sequence: CASSRQGRETYGRTF.

In its sample, this clonotype was seen many times. No conserved phenylalanine or tryptophan ends this CDR3, so it is likely a read error. V is TRBV20-1 and J is TRBJ1-2; 8 bases match TRBD1. The CDR3 length is 15 residues. Germline loops: CDR1 DFQATT, CDR2 SNEGSKA (reference sequence). Germline trimming cut 0 bases from V and 6 bases from J; bases unmatched to any gene: 9. CDR3 sequence reads: CSAREAAGGANGYTL. The DNA of the CDR3 is TGCAGTGCTAGAGAGGCGGCAGGGGGCGCGAATGGCTACACCCTC.

The rearrangement joins TRBV29-1 to TRBJ1-3, with 9 nucleotides matching TRBD1. The germline gives CDR1 SQVTM, CDR2 ANQGSEA. V lost 2 bases and J lost 5; bases outside the gene matches: 7. The CDR3 is made up of 15 amino acids. The CDR3 sequence is CSVESSGQGRNTIYF. Here the CDR3 DNA reads TGCAGCGTTGAATCTTCGGGACAGGGTAGAAACACCATATATTTT.

As concerns this clonotype: It may be a read error: a sequence one base away is much more abundant. The V gene is TRBV18, the J gene TRBJ1-4; D gene uncertain. The CDR3 covers 15 residues. The V gene's germline CDR1 is KGHSH and CDR2 LQKENI. Trimming pared 3 bases from V and 5 bases from J, leaving 13 bases between. CDR3 amino acids: CASSPSRTENEKLFF. For the CDR3, the DNA is TGTGCCAGCTCACCTTCGAGGACGGAGAATGAAAAACTGTTTTTT.

This clonotype has at least ten counts. The chain combines TRBV19 with TRBJ1-2; no clear D. Trimming took off 5 bases at V and 6 bases at J, with 10 bases between the two ends. Germline CDR1 is LNHDA and CDR2 is SQIVND (reference sequence). This CDR3 is built from 12 residues. The CDR3 loop reads CASSFQENGYTF. As DNA, the CDR3 is TGTGCCAGTAGTTTCCAGGAAAATGGCTACACCTTC.

The V and J genes are TRBV12-3 or TRBV12-4 and TRBJ1-2; TRBD1 is a possible D gene (5 bases). Trimming took 2 bases from V and 12 from J, leaving 19 bases between them. The CDR3 runs to 14 residues. Here the CDR3 DNA reads TGTGCCAGCAGTTTATTGGGACCGCGCTCTGGAAACACCTTC. Encoded protein: CASSLLGPRSGNTF.

In the case of this clonotype: At one end, the junction sequence differs from germline, possibly due to a read error. This chain joins TRBV20-1 and TRBJ2-2, with 10 bases fitting TRBD1. Germline lookup yields CDR1 DFQATT and CDR2 SNEGSKA (reference sequence). This CDR3 has 15 residues. Written as DNA, the CDR3 is TGCAGTGCTACGAAGTCGGGACAGGGGTCCGGGGAGCTGCTTTTT. It yields the protein CSATKSGQGSGELLF.

A remark on this clonotype: At one boundary the junction diverges from the germline segment, which might be a read error. This chain connects TRBV12-3 or TRBV12-4 to TRBJ1-5; D remains ambiguous. This CDR3 comprises 14 residues. Here the CDR3 DNA reads TGTGCCGGCAGTATGTCAGGTTTGGGTCAGCCCCAGCATTTT. Its translation: CAGSMSGLGQPQHF.

V and J are TRBV4-2 and TRBJ1-6, with D maybe TRBD1 (6 bases). The CDR3 is 15 amino acids. The V gene lost 0 bases and the J gene lost 9 bases, with 12 bases spanning the gap. Looked up from germline, CDR1 is LGHNA and CDR2 is YNFKEQ. CDR3 loop: CASSQELGGSSPLHF. The CDR3 DNA is TGTGCCAGCAGCCAAGAATTAGGGGGATCTTCACCCCTCCACTTT.

With respect to this clonotype: This may stem from a read error, because a much larger clone lies one nucleotide away. This sequence joins TRBV28 and TRBJ2-5, with unresolved D. The CDR3 runs to 13 residues. Germline assignment: CDR1 MDHEN and CDR2 SYDVKM. Trimming stripped 8 bases from V and 2 bases from J, with 12 bases between. CDR3 DNA sequence: TGTGCCAGCGGTGAATGGGGACAAGAGACCCAGTACTTC. This codes for CASGEWGQETQYF. Full variable domain (rest looked up from reference TRBV28 and TRBJ2-5): DVKVTQSSRYLVKRTGEKVFLECVQDMDHENMFWYRQDPGLGLRLIYFSYDVKMKEKGDIPEGYSVSREKKERFSLILESASTNQTSMYLCASGEWGQETQYFGPGTRLLVL.

This clonotype occurred many times. The genes are TRBV7-9 and TRBJ1-1, with 9 bases aligning to TRBD1. Germline V gene sequence: CDR1 SEHNR, CDR2 FQNEAQ (reference sequence). V trimming: 2 bases; J trimming: 0 bases; junction bases outside the gene matches: 4. The CDR3 spans 16 residues. CDR3 sequence (DNA): TGTGCCAGCAGCTTATCGACAGGGGGGGTGAACACTGAAGCTTTCTTT. Its translation is CASSLSTGGVNTEAFF.

The rearrangement uses TRBV24-1 and TRBJ2-7, with 11 bases aligning to TRBD2. CDR3 length: 15 amino acids. After removal of 3 bases from V and 5 bases from J, the junction contained 5 bases not matched to a gene. The germline V gene has CDR1 KGHDR and CDR2 SFDVKD. The DNA for the CDR3 is TGTGCCACCAGTGATATAACTAGCGGGAGCAACGAGCAGTACTTC. This gives the protein CATSDITSGSNEQYF.

This clonotype qualifies as medium-sized. The CDR3 DNA reads TGTGCCATCAGTGAGGGACAGAATAGCAATCAGCCCCAGCATTTT. Translated: CAISEGQNSNQPQHF. The gene calls are TRBV10-3 and TRBJ1-5, with TRBD1 as a possible D gene (6 bases). V was cut by 2 bases and J by 0 bases, with 8 bases left in between. CDR1 and CDR2 from the germline V gene are ENHRY and SYGVKD. This CDR3 region has 15 residues.

The rearrangement joins TRBV5-6 to TRBJ1-2; D gene unclear. This CDR3 contains 13 residues. The germline CDR1 and CDR2 sequences are SGHDT and YYEEEE. Trimming removed 4 bases at V and 4 bases at J, with 11 bases between. The CDR3 DNA reads TGTGCCAGCAGCCCACCTTCTGTCTATGGCTACACCTTC. This encodes CASSPPSVYGYTF.

The chain couples TRBV9 to TRBJ2-7; TRBD1 might be the D (6 bases). The CDR3 has 12 residues. Trimming left V 4 bases short and J 6 bases short, with 11 bases between. The germline CDR1 and CDR2 sequences are SGDLS and YYNGEE. The CDR3 region has the DNA TGTGCCAGCAGCTCAGGGGAGCTCGAGCAGTACTTC. Translation: CASSSGELEQYF. Full variable domain (missing parts from reference TRBV9 and TRBJ2-7): DSGVTQTPKHLITATGQRVTLRCSPRSGDLSVYWYQQSLDQGLQFLIQYYNGEERAKGNILERFSAQQFPDLHSELNLSSLELGDSALYFCASSSGELEQYFGPGTRLTVT.

Of note for this clonotype: At one end, the junction sequence differs from germline, possibly due to a read error. The gene calls are TRBV19 and TRBJ1-3; D is perhaps TRBD1 (6 bases). Germline V CDR1 and CDR2: LNHDA, SQIVND (reference sequence). The CDR3 has 17 amino acids. The CDR3 loop reads CASSSGTGGLRVNTICF. CDR3 DNA sequence: TGTGCCAGTAGCTCCGGGACGGGGGGCCTTCGGGTGAACACCATATGTTTT.

This clonotype was observed at least ten times. The genes are TRBV6-5 and TRBJ1-4; 11 bases are a match to TRBD1. V lost 4 bases to trimming and J lost 8 bases; unmatched junction nucleotides: 6. This CDR3 is built from 15 residues. CDR1 is MNHEY, CDR2 SVGAGI, per germline. This CDR3 reads CASSLAGTGGEKLFF. CDR3 DNA: TGTGCCAGCAGTTTGGCCGGGACAGGGGGGGAAAAACTGTTTTTT.

This clonotype was detected ten times or more. The chain employs TRBV19 and TRBJ2-3; 11 bases are a match to TRBD2. The germline V gene encodes CDR1 LNHDA and CDR2 SQIVND (reference sequence). The CDR3 spans 14 residues. The junction had 0 bases not matched to a gene; V was cut back by 6 bases and J by 1 base. The CDR3 coding sequence is TGTGCCAGTAGGACTAGCGGGGGCACAGATACGCAGTATTTT. It encodes CASRTSGGTDTQYF.

CDR3 loop: CAISGRLNTEAFF. The CDR3 region has the DNA TGTGCCATCTCGGGACGCTTGAACACTGAAGCTTTCTTT. The rearrangement uses TRBV10-3 and TRBJ1-1; weak D call: TRBD1 (5 bases). Germline-derived CDR1 and CDR2 are ENHRY and SYGVKD. The CDR3 runs 13 residues. V was trimmed by 8 bases and J by 0 bases, leaving 10 bases between them.

This clonotype was counted a single time. Since a much larger clone is just one base distant, this may be a read error. This chain joins TRBV30 and TRBJ1-4; 7 bases are shared with TRBD1. Germline V gives CDR1 GTSNPN, CDR2 SVGIG (reference sequence). V trimming: 6 bases; J trimming: 7 bases; junction bases outside the gene matches: 8. The CDR3 is 13 amino acids. In DNA form, the CDR3 reads TGTGCCTGCGGACAGGAGGTAATTGAAAAACTGTTTTTT. Encoded protein: CACGQEVIEKLFF. The entire variable domain, with the rest obtained from reference TRBV30 and TRBJ1-4, is as follows: SQTIHQWPATLVQPVGSPLSLECTVEGTSNPNLYWYRQAAGRGLQLLFYSVGIGQISSEVPQNLSASRPQDRQFILSSKKLLLSDSGFYLCACGQEVIEKLFFGSGTQLSVL.

Points on this clonotype: At one boundary the junction diverges from the germline segment, which might be a read error. The genes are TRBV13 and TRBJ2-7; maybe TRBD1 (6 bases). The CDR3 sequence is 14 residues long. Germline CDR1 reads PRHDT; CDR2 reads FYEKMQ (reference sequence). The DNA of the CDR3 is TGTGCCAGCAGCTTAAGACAGGCCTTCTACGAGCAATACTTC. Translating gives CASSLRQAFYEQYF.

As concerns this clonotype: Without the conserved terminal phenylalanine or tryptophan, this CDR3 likely stems from a read error. The DNA is omitted, as the CDR3 cannot be located on it reliably, and the CDR3 follows TCRdb's listing. The chain employs TRBV7-9 and TRBJ1-4; the tabulated D call, TRBD1, remains unverified against the DNA. Germline CDR1 is SEHNR and CDR2 is FQNEAQ (reference sequence). The CDR3 length equals 9 residues, ends included. CDR3 loop: CASSLGTVI.

This clonotype was found many times. V is TRBV9 and J is TRBJ2-5; tentative D call: TRBD1 (6 bases). There are 15 residues in the CDR3. Germline V gene data show CDR1 as SGDLS and CDR2 as YYNGEE. V lost 4 bases to trimming and J lost 4 bases, with 17 bases between them. DNA for the CDR3: TGTGCCAGCAGCCCCTCTCGGGCAGGGGCAGAGACCCAGTACTTC. This sequence encodes CASSPSRAGAETQYF.

CDR3 DNA sequence: TGCAGTGCTCAGAGACTAGCGGGAGTGGGAGAGACCCAGTACTTC. As protein: CSAQRLAGVGETQYF. V gene TRBV20-1 combines with J gene TRBJ2-5; TRBD2 agrees at 12 bases. The CDR3 totals 15 residues. Looked up from germline, CDR1 is DFQATT and CDR2 is SNEGSKA (reference sequence). Trimming removed 5 bases from V and 4 bases from J; junction bases left unmatched: 8.

The V and J genes are TRBV7-9 and TRBJ1-2; D gene uncertain. CDR1 is SEHNR and CDR2 is FQNEAQ in the germline V gene (reference sequence). Trimming removed 1 base from V and 4 bases from J, with 10 bases in between. The CDR3 is 14 residues long. The CDR3 coding sequence is TGTGCCAGCAGCTTAGGGTCCAGTGGCTATGGCTACACCTTC. As protein: CASSLGSSGYGYTF.

The chain links TRBV6-5 to TRBJ1-3; D unclear. The V and J ends lost 5 bases and 7 bases respectively, with 18 bases between them. The germline gives CDR1 MNHEY, CDR2 SVGAGI. This CDR3 region has 15 residues. Written as DNA, the CDR3 is TGTGCCAGCAGTCGTCATGGACTAGCGGTTAACACCATATATTTT. It yields the protein CASSRHGLAVNTIYF.

V and J are TRBV20-1 and TRBJ2-5; D remains unclear. Trimming shortened V by 5 bases and J by 9 bases, and 4 bases separated the two germline ends. CDR3 length: 8 residues. CDR1 and CDR2 from the germline V gene are DFQATT and SNEGSKA (reference sequence). The CDR3 is CSAAAQYF. CDR3 bases: TGCAGTGCTGCTGCCCAGTACTTC.

The chain recombines TRBV29-1 with TRBJ2-7; 7 bases line up with TRBD1. CDR1 and CDR2 (germline): SQVTM, ANQGSEA. This CDR3 has 12 residues. V was pared by 7 bases and J by 7 bases, with 10 bases of the junction left unmatched. The CDR3 DNA reads as TGCAGCGCCCTCACAGGGGTGGGGGAGCAGTACTTC. Translated: CSALTGVGEQYF.

This clonotype appeared many times. The V call is TRBV28, the J call TRBJ2-7; 9 bases are a match to TRBD1. The CDR3 runs 15 residues. The V segment lost 4 bases and the J segment 3 bases; nucleotides outside the gene matches: 7. The germline CDR1 and CDR2 sequences are MDHEN and SYDVKM. The CDR3, as DNA: TGTGCCAGCAGTTCAGAGACAGGGGGACTCTACGAGCAGTACTTC. Residues: CASSSETGGLYEQYF.

This sequence joins TRBV20-1 and TRBJ2-7; D may be TRBD1 or TRBD2 (7 bases each). Germline-derived CDR1 and CDR2 are DFQATT and SNEGSKA (reference sequence). The CDR3 runs 16 residues. V was clipped by 0 bases and J by 4 bases, with 19 bases between them. Written as DNA, the CDR3 is TGCAGTGCTAGAGATCCCGCGGGGGCAGGGGGGTACGAGCAGTACTTC. Encoded protein: CSARDPAGAGGYEQYF.

The genes are TRBV20-1 and TRBJ2-2; TRBD2 matches at 9 bases. The ends lost 6 bases at V and 11 bases at J; junction bases unmatched: 7. The CDR3 is 12 residues long. Germline lookup yields CDR1 DFQATT and CDR2 SNEGSKA (reference sequence). DNA of the CDR3: TGCAGTGCCCCGGGACTAGCTGGAGAGCTGTTTTTT. It is translated as CSAPGLAGELFF.